These T cell receptor beta chains were read from a single sample in a study of cytomegalovirus exposure and HLA in healthy donors. Only in-frame clones appear in the TCRdb table, and some are missing; sequencing was by immunoSEQ multiplex PCR. The sample has over 100,000 clones; around 74% are singletons. Sample: PBMCs. The receptors shown here come from a man aged 25 to 40 in good health and CMV-seropositive. Each CDR3 is given with its conserved first and last residue. Each record gives: CDR3 DNA, CDR3 protein, clone size, V gene, CDR3 length, D gene, J gene. D genes are given only for firm matches. The size field is filled for only some rows; it gives once, few, many or a size class.

TGTGCCACGTCCGAGGTAATTGCAGAAGCGCAGTATTTT CATSEVIAEAQYF - TRBV27 13 - TRBJ2-3
TGTGCCAGCACCACGTTAGCGGTCCATGAAAAACTGTTTTTT CASTTLAVHEKLFF - TRBV6-5 14 - TRBJ1-4
TGTGCCAGCAGTTACTCGATTCAGGGCGAGCAGTACTTC CASSYSIQGEQYF - TRBV6-5 13 - TRBJ2-7
TGTGCCAGCAGTTACTCGTGGCAGGGTAACACTGAAGCTTTCTTT CASSYSWQGNTEAFF - TRBV6-5 15 - TRBJ1-1
TGTGCCAGCAGTTCTGATGGGGGACTTCCGAACACTGAAGCTTTCTTT CASSSDGGLPNTEAFF - TRBV6-5 16 - TRBJ1-1
TGTGCCAGCAGCTTAGCGCGCGGGGCAGGCCGACTCTCCTACGAGCAGTACTTC CASSLARGAGRLSYEQYF - TRBV7-9 18 - TRBJ2-7
TGTGCCAGCAGTTGGGGCGGTTACTCTGGGGCCAACGTCCTGACTTTC CASSWGGYSGANVLTF - TRBV27 16 - TRBJ2-6
TGTGCCAGCAGCCCAGGACAGGCCCGCTATGGCTACACCTTC CASSPGQARYGYTF once TRBV6-5 14 TRBD1 TRBJ1-2
TGTGCCAGCAGTACCCCCGGGACAGGCGCCTACGAGCAGTACTTC CASSTPGTGAYEQYF - TRBV27 15 TRBD1 TRBJ2-7
TGTGCCAGCAGCGGGACTAGCGGGGCAGGAGAGACCCAGTACTTC CASSGTSGAGETQYF - TRBV11-3 15 TRBD2 TRBJ2-5
TGTGCCAGCAGCAAAATAAGGGGGGAGGGCACTGAAGCTTTCTTT CASSKIRGEGTEAFF - TRBV6-1 15 - TRBJ1-1
TGTGCCAGCAGTTCCCGGGACAGGGGGCGCTGGGAGCAGTACTTC CASSSRDRGRWEQYF - TRBV28 15 TRBD1 TRBJ2-7
TGCAGCGTTGACCCCTTCGATGGCTACACCTTC CSVDPFDGYTF - TRBV29-1 11 - TRBJ1-2
TGTGCCAGCAGCCAAGAGGGGGGATCCGAAGGTCCCCAGCATTTT CASSQEGGSEGPQHF few TRBV4-2 15 - TRBJ1-5
TGTGCCAGTAGTACCACAGGGTCTCTCGGTGAAGCTTTCTTT CASSTTGSLGEAFF many TRBV19 14 - TRBJ1-1
TGTGCCATCAGACAGTCCGCCTCCTACAATGAGCAGTTCTTC CAIRQSASYNEQFF - TRBV10-3 14 - TRBJ2-1
TGTGCCAGCAGTTCGCCACAGGGCACTGAAGCTTTCTTT CASSSPQGTEAFF - TRBV28 13 - TRBJ1-1
TGCAGTGCTAGTGTCCTTAATGAGCAGTTCTTC CSASVLNEQFF - TRBV20-1 11 - TRBJ2-1
TGTGCCAGCAGTTTAATTCTCTCCTACGAGCAGTACTTC CASSLILSYEQYF - TRBV28 13 - TRBJ2-7
TGTGCCAGTTCGGACAGGGGGGCAGATACGCAGTATTTT CASSDRGADTQYF - TRBV19 13 TRBD1 TRBJ2-3
TGCGCCAGCAGGGAAGGACAGGGATACGAGCAGTACTTC CASREGQGYEQYF few TRBV5-1 13 TRBD1 TRBJ2-7
TGCGCCAGCAGCCCCGGGGGGGTTAGTGGCTACACCTTC CASSPGGVSGYTF - TRBV5-1 13 - TRBJ1-2
TGTGCCAGCGGGTCGGGACAGGGATGGGGAGCTTTCTTT CASGSGQGWGAFF - TRBV2 13 TRBD1 TRBJ1-1
TGTGCCAGCAGCAAGTCCGGGATCCACAATGAGCAGTTCTTC CASSKSGIHNEQFF - TRBV7-2 14 - TRBJ2-1
TGTGCCAGCAGTGTTCAGGGGGCGAACACCATATATTTT CASSVQGANTIYF once TRBV2 13 TRBD1 TRBJ1-3
TGTGCCAGCAGCTTAGAGTCGGCAGCGACCTCTGGAAACACCATATATTTT CASSLESAATSGNTIYF - TRBV7-2 17 - TRBJ1-3
TGTGCCAGCAGGTCAGGGGCCCTGATAGCTTTCTTT CASRSGALIAFF - TRBV27 12 - TRBJ1-1
TGTGCCAGCAGTCCTCGGAACTATGGCTACACCTTC CASSPRNYGYTF - TRBV28 12 - TRBJ1-2
TGTGCCAGCAGCTTGCCGGGAGGGGGGGGTTTAGTGACCGGGGAGCTGTTTTTT CASSLPGGGGLVTGELFF few TRBV5-4 18 TRBD2 TRBJ2-2
TGTGCCAGCAGCCCCGGCGGGAGGGATAGCAATCAGCCCCAGCATTTT CASSPGGRDSNQPQHF - TRBV28 16 - TRBJ1-5
TGTGCCAGCAGTCAGACATGGGAGACCCAGTACTTC CASSQTWETQYF once TRBV6-6 12 - TRBJ2-5
TGTGCCAGCAGTTCCCGGACAGGCCCCGGGGAAAAACTGTTTTTT CASSSRTGPGEKLFF - TRBV28 15 TRBD1 TRBJ1-4
TGTGCCAGCAGCTTAGGGGTACGGGGGGCTAATGAAAAACTGTTTTTT CASSLGVRGANEKLFF few TRBV7-2 16 - TRBJ1-4
TGTGCCAGCAGTCTGCCAAACCACAGGGTGGGCTATGGCTACACCTTC CASSLPNHRVGYGYTF - TRBV28 16 - TRBJ1-2
TGTGCCATCAGTGAAGGACAGGGGGGAGGCTACACCTTC CAISEGQGGGYTF - TRBV10-3 13 TRBD1 TRBJ1-2
TGTGCCAGATTAGACAGACGCCCCTATGGCTACACCTTC CARLDRRPYGYTF - TRBV5-3 13 - TRBJ1-2
TGTGCCAGCAGCCAAGTCGGAGGCACCCTCCACTTT CASSQVGGTLHF - TRBV4-2 12 - TRBJ1-6
TGTGCCAGTAGTATCAGGGGCAACAAACAACCCTACGAGCAGTACTTC CASSIRGNKQPYEQYF - TRBV19 16 - TRBJ2-7
TGTGCCAGCAGCGTCCGTGGGGGGGCGGACAATGAGCAGTTCTTC CASSVRGGADNEQFF - TRBV9 15 - TRBJ2-1
TGTGCCAGCACCGGACAGGGGGAAACAGATACGCAGTATTTT CASTGQGETDTQYF - TRBV11-3 14 TRBD1 TRBJ2-3
TGCAGCGTTGAAAGAAACGCGGGGTATCGCGATGGCTACACCTTC CSVERNAGYRDGYTF - TRBV29-1 15 - TRBJ1-2
TGTGCTAGTGGTTTGGGAAATACAGGGGGCGCAGATACGCAGTATTTT CASGLGNTGGADTQYF - TRBV12-5 16 TRBD1 TRBJ2-3
TGCGCCAGCAGTGCAGGGGTCGGGAACACTGAAGCTTTCTTT CASSAGVGNTEAFF few TRBV10-1 14 - TRBJ1-1
TGCGCCAGCAGCCAAGATTTTTATCTAGGTACGCAGTATTTT CASSQDFYLGTQYF once TRBV4-3 14 - TRBJ2-3
TGTGCCAGCAGCGTAGTGGGGGGGAACAATGAGCAGTTCTTC CASSVVGGNNEQFF - TRBV9 14 TRBD2 TRBJ2-1
TGTGCCAGTAGTACCAACAGGGCCGCCAATGAAAAACTGTTTTTT CASSTNRAANEKLFF - TRBV19 15 - TRBJ1-4
TGTACCTGGGACACCAACACAGATACGCAGTATTTT CTWDTNTDTQYF once TRBV30 12 - TRBJ2-3
TGTGCCAGCAGTGAACTCGCAGGCGCTCCTTCTCCAGCTTTCTTT CASSELAGAPSPAFF few TRBV6-1 15 - TRBJ1-1
TGTGCCACCAGCAGAGACCTACAGGGGCGCGGGGAGCTGTTTTTT CATSRDLQGRGELFF - TRBV15 15 TRBD1 TRBJ2-2
TGCGCCAGCAGCTCTGGGGGGTGGCTTACGGGCTACACCTTC CASSSGGWLTGYTF - TRBV5-1 14 - TRBJ1-2
TGTGCCAGCAGTTCTGGACAGGGGGCTAAGCCCCAGCATTTT CASSSGQGAKPQHF - TRBV2 14 TRBD1 TRBJ1-5
TGTGCCAGCCGAAGCCCTAATCAGCCCCAGCATTTT CASRSPNQPQHF - TRBV28 12 - TRBJ1-5
TGTGCCAGCAGCCCTAAGGGGGAGACAGGGGGCGCAAATGCTTTCTTT CASSPKGETGGANAFF - TRBV7-2 16 TRBD1 TRBJ1-1
TGTGCCAGTAGTAGGGCCCCCGGCGATGAGCAGTTCTTC CASSRAPGDEQFF few TRBV19 13 - TRBJ2-1
TGTGCCAGCAGTTACTGGCGCGGGGAGCAGTTCTTC CASSYWRGEQFF - TRBV6-5 12 - TRBJ2-1
TGTGCCAGCAGCGTCACCGGGACAAATAATGAAGCTTTCTTT CASSVTGTNNEAFF - TRBV9 14 - TRBJ1-1
TGCGCCAGCAGCTTGCCGCTAGCGGGGGAGGAGACCCAGTACTTC CASSLPLAGEETQYF many TRBV5-1 15 TRBD2 TRBJ2-5